The 30 T cell receptor beta chains below come from one sample, sequenced in a study of CXCR3-negative and CXCR3-positive naive CD8 T cells. General study points: Naive cells positive for CXCR3 carried more hydrophobic TRB CDR3s than CXCR3-negative ones.

For these receptors, no antigen is known. 5' RACE with UMI labels generated the TRB cDNA libraries. Following a re-call of the 5' RACE reads, TCRdb has one entry per CDR3 protein and lacks DNA. This repertoire includes about 120,000 distinct CDR3 sequences. Material: naive CXCR3+ CD8+ T cells from blood. Described subset: CD45RO-CCR7+CD27+CD95- naive CD8+ T cells expressing CXCR3 (TNR3+). Every receptor here comes from a human donor in good health. Some clones in this sample may be carry-over from other donors' samples.

The rearrangement links TRBV27 to TRBJ2-5. CDR1 and CDR2 (germline): MNHEY, SMNVEV (reference sequence). The CDR3 is 13 amino acids. CDR3 in amino acids: CASSPGYQETQYF.

J is TRBJ2-7 and V is TRBV19; TCRdb names TRBD2, which stays unverified in the absence of DNA. This CDR3 spans 17 amino acids. The germline V gene has CDR1 LNHDA and CDR2 SQIVND (reference sequence). This CDR3 reads CASSRGETSGFSYEQYF.

The chain links TRBV7-9 to TRBJ2-1; TCRdb returns TRBD2, unconfirmable since there is no DNA. Germline lookup yields CDR1 SEHNR and CDR2 FQNEAQ (reference sequence). This CDR3 spans 16 amino acids. The CDR3 spells CASGKDSGMHWNEQFF.

This rearrangement joins TRBV14 to TRBJ2-7; TCRdb names TRBD1, which stays unverified in the absence of DNA. In germline, CDR1 is SGHDN, CDR2 FVKESK. This CDR3 has 15 residues. The CDR3 here is CASSHGQGPTYEQYF.

This CDR3 reads CASSGGDLNYGYTF. J is TRBJ1-2 and V is TRBV7-9. CDR3 length equals 14 residues. From germline, CDR1 is SEHNR and CDR2 FQNEAQ (reference sequence).

The CDR3: CASSAGLAGRYEQYF. The J gene is TRBJ2-7, the V gene TRBV5-1; TCRdb selects TRBD2, and the lack of DNA leaves this call unchecked. Per the germline V gene, CDR1 is SGHRS and CDR2 is YFSETQ. The CDR3 is made up of 15 amino acids.

The rearrangement links TRBV4-1 to TRBJ2-1. In germline, CDR1 is MGHRA, CDR2 YSYEKL. This CDR3 comprises 14 residues. CDR3 residues: CASSQGMGYNEQFF.

The rearrangement joins TRBV9 to TRBJ2-7; TCRdb returns TRBD1, unconfirmable since there is no DNA. The CDR3 has 15 amino acids. Germline values: CDR1 SGDLS, CDR2 YYNGEE. CDR3 in amino acids: CASSAPGTGGAEQYF.

The V call is TRBV21-1, the J call TRBJ2-3; there is no DNA to check the TCRdb D call of TRBD2. TRBV21-1 is deemed a pseudogene. The CDR3 contains 19 residues. CDR3 sequence reads: CASSKAPPAGGVPTDTQYF.

The chain is built from TRBV27 and TRBJ2-2; there is no DNA to check the TCRdb D call of TRBD1. This CDR3 region has 15 residues. The V gene's germline CDR1 is MNHEY and CDR2 SMNVEV (reference sequence). The CDR3 sequence is CASSLYARGVGELFF.

The chain has TRBV10-1 and TRBJ2-7; checking the TCRdb D call of TRBD1 is not possible without DNA. This CDR3 has 12 residues. Per germline, CDR1 WNHNN and CDR2 SYGVQD (reference sequence). This CDR3 reads CASSNGIYEQYF.

The V and J genes are TRBV15 and TRBJ2-5; there is no DNA to check the TCRdb D call of TRBD2. This CDR3 comprises 15 residues. Per the germline V gene, CDR1 is LNHNV and CDR2 is YYDKDF (reference sequence). This CDR3 is CATSAWETKRETQYF.

The chain joins TRBV29-1 to TRBJ2-2. Per germline, CDR1 SQVTM and CDR2 ANQGSEA. CDR3 length: 11 amino acids. This CDR3 reads CSVDRTGELFF.

The chain employs TRBV14 and TRBJ2-3; TCRdb proposes TRBD1, but this gene call is untestable without DNA. Germline loops: CDR1 SGHDN, CDR2 FVKESK. This CDR3 has 14 residues. CDR3 protein: CASSHTPERDTQYF.

The chain combines TRBV4-1 with TRBJ2-5; TCRdb picks TRBD2, but there is no DNA to check that call. Per the germline V gene, CDR1 is MGHRA and CDR2 is YSYEKL. CDR3 length: 15 residues. The CDR3: CASSPRERGEEAQYF.

V is TRBV25-1 and J is TRBJ2-7; as DNA is missing, the TRBD1 call by TCRdb cannot be tested. CDR3 length: 13 amino acids. From germline, CDR1 is MGHDK and CDR2 SYGVNS. The CDR3 protein is CASSDTGSYEQYF.

The V and J genes are TRBV7-9 and TRBJ2-3; no DNA is available, so the TRBD1 call from TCRdb remains unchecked. The germline V gene has CDR1 SEHNR and CDR2 FQNEAQ (reference sequence). This CDR3 has 15 amino acids. The CDR3 spells CASRFGQGVPDTQYF.

This sequence joins TRBV6-4 and TRBJ2-1; no DNA is available, so the TRBD2 call from TCRdb remains unchecked. CDR3 length equals 16 residues. CDR1 and CDR2 (germline): MRHNA, SNTAGT. This CDR3 reads CASSPQAEGSYNEQFF.

The rearrangement links TRBV12-3 or TRBV12-4 to TRBJ2-2; the TCRdb call, TRBD2, lacks DNA for checking. This CDR3 is built from 17 residues. CDR3 sequence reads: CASRISLAERRTGELFF.

The chain carries TRBV15 and TRBJ1-5; TCRdb selects TRBD1, and the lack of DNA leaves this call unchecked. Germline V lookup: CDR1 LNHNV, CDR2 YYDKDF (reference sequence). The CDR3 runs to 13 residues. CDR3 sequence: CATSRDTGQPQHF. Supplemented by reference TRBV15 and TRBJ1-5, the full variable domain reads DAMVIQNPRYQVTQFGKPVTLSCSQTLNHNVMYWYQQKSSQAPKLLFHYYDKDFNNEADTPDNFQSRRPNTSFCFLDIRSPGLGDTAMYLCATSRDTGQPQHFGDGTRLSIL.

V and J are TRBV10-2 and TRBJ2-7; no DNA is available, so the TRBD2 call from TCRdb remains unchecked. The germline gives CDR1 WSHSY, CDR2 SAAADI. The CDR3 loop spans 15 amino acids. CDR3 sequence reads: CASRNPGLAVYEQYF.

The chain uses TRBV10-1 and TRBJ1-1; the D call of TRBD1 rests on TCRdb alone, since no DNA is present to check it. Germline CDR1 is WNHNN and CDR2 is SYGVQD (reference sequence). This CDR3 is built from 15 residues. CDR3 loop: CASSDTGQGNTEAFF.

The rearrangement uses TRBV29-1 and TRBJ1-3; TCRdb proposes TRBD1, but this gene call is untestable without DNA. This CDR3 has 16 residues. The germline CDR1 and CDR2 sequences are SQVTM and ANQGSEA. The CDR3 sequence: CSVEVPTGLSGNTIYF.

The chain carries TRBV9 and TRBJ2-1. The CDR3 runs 14 residues. Germline CDR1 is SGDLS and CDR2 is YYNGEE. The CDR3 reads CASSVASGANEQFF.

The chain carries TRBV6-6 and TRBJ1-2. This CDR3 contains 14 residues. The germline gives CDR1 MNHNY, CDR2 SVGAGI (reference sequence). The CDR3 here is CASSYSTEGLGYTF.

The rearrangement uses TRBV9 and TRBJ1-1; TCRdb designates TRBD1, a call that cannot be tested without DNA. Germline V gives CDR1 SGDLS, CDR2 YYNGEE. The CDR3 covers 15 residues. This chain's CDR3 is CASSEDRDSNTEAFF.

This CDR3 is CASRPTSGFHNEQFF. This chain links TRBV19 with TRBJ2-1; TCRdb indicates TRBD2, and absent DNA this call remains unverified. Germline V gives CDR1 LNHDA, CDR2 SQIVND (reference sequence). The CDR3 contains 15 residues. Filled out from reference TRBV19 and TRBJ2-1, the complete variable domain reads DGGITQSPKYLFRKEGQNVTLSCEQNLNHDAMYWYRQDPGQGLRLIYYSQIVNDFQKGDIAEGYSVSREKKESFPLTVTSAQKNPTAFYLCASRPTSGFHNEQFFGPGTRLTVL.

This chain connects TRBV7-6 to TRBJ2-3; TCRdb's D call, TRBD1, is unchecked because there is no DNA. The CDR3 extends over 16 amino acids. Germline assignment: CDR1 SGHVS and CDR2 FNYEAQ. The CDR3 is CASSLERGRVRGTQYF.

V usage is TRBV5-1 and J usage is TRBJ1-1. CDR3 length equals 14 residues. In germline, CDR1 is SGHRS, CDR2 YFSETQ. CDR3 loop: CASSLFSMNTEAFF.

V usage is TRBV9 and J usage is TRBJ2-5; the D gene TCRdb calls, TRBD1, cannot be checked with no DNA. Germline V gives CDR1 SGDLS, CDR2 YYNGEE. The CDR3 is 15 amino acids. CDR3: CASSVSSGVKETQYF.